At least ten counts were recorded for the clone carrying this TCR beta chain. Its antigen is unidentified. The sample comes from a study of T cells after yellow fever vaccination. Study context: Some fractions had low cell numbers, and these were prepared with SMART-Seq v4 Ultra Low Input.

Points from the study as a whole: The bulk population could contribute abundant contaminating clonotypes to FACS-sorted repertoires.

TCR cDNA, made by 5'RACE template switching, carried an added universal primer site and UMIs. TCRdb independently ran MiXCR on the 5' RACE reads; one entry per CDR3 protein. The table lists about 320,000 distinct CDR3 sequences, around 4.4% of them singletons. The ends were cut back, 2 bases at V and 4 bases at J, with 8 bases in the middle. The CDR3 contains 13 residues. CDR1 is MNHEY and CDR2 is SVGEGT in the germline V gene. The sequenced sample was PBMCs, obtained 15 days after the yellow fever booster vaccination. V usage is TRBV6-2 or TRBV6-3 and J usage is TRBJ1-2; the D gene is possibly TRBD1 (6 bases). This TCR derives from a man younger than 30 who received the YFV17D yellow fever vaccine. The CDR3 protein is CASSYQGSYGYTF. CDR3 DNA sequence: TGTGCCAGCAGTTACCAGGGGAGCTATGGCTACACCTTC.